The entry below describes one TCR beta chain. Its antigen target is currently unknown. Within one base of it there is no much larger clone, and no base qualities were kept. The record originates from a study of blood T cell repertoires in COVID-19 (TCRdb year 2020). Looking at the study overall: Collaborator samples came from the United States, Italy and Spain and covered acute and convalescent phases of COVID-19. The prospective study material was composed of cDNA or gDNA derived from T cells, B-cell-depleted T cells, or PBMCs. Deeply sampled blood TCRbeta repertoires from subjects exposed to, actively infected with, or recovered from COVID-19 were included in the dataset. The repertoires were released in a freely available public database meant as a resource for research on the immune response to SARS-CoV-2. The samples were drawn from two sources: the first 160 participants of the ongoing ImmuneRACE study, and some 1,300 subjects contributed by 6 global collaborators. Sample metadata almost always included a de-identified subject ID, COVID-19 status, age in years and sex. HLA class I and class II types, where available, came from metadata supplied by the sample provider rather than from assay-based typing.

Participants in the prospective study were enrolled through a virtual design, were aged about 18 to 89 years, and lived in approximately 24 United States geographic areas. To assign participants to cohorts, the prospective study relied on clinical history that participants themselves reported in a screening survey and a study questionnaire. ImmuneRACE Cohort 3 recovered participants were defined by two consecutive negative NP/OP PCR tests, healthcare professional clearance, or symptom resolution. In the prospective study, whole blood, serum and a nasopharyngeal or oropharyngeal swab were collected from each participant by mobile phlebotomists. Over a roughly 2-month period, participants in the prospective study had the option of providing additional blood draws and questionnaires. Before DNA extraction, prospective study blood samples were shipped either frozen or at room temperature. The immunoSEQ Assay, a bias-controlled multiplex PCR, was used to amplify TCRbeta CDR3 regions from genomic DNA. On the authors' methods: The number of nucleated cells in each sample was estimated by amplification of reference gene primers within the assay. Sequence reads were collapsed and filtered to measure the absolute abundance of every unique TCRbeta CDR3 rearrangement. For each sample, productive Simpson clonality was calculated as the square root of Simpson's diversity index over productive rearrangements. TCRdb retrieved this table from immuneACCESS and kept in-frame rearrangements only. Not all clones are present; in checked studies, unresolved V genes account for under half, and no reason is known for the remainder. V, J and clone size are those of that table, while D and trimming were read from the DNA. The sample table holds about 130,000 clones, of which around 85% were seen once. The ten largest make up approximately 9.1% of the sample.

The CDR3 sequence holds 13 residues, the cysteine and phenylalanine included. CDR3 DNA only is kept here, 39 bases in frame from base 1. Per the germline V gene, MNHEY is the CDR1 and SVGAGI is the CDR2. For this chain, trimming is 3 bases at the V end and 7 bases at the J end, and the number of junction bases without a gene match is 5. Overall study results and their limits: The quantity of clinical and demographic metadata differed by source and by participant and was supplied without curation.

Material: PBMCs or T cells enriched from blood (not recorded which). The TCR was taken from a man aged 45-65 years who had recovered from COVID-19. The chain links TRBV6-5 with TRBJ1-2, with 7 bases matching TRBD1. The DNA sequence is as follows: TGTGCCAGCAGTTATCGTAGGGGGCCTGGCTACACCTTC. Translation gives CASSYRRGPGYTF.